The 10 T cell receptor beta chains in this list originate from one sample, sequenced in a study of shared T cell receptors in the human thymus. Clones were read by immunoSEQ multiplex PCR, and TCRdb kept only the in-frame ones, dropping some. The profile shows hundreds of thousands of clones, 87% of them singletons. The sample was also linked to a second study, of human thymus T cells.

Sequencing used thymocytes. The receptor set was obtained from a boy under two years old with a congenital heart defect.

DNA for the CDR3: TGTGCCAGCAGTTTAAGGCGGGAACTGGGAGAGACCCAGTACTTC. Amino acid sequence: CASSLRRELGETQYF. The chain is built from TRBV27 and TRBJ2-5, with D possibly matching TRBD2 (6 bases). This CDR3 comprises 15 residues. Germline loops: CDR1 MNHEY, CDR2 SMNVEV (reference sequence). V shed 2 bases and J shed 4 bases, with 14 bases lying between them.

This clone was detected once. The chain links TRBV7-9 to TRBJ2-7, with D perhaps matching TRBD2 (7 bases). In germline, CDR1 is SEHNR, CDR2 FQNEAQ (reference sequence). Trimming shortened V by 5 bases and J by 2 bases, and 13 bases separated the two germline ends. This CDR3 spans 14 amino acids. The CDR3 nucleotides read TGTGCCAGCAGCCCGAGGGGGGGGGCCTACGAGCAGTACTTC. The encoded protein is CASSPRGGAYEQYF.

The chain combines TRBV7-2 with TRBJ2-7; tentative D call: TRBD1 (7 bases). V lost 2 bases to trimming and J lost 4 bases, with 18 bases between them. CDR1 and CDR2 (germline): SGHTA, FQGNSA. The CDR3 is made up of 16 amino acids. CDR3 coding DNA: TGTGCCAGCAGCTTAAGACTAGACAGGGATCTTTACGAGCAGTACTTC. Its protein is CASSLRLDRDLYEQYF.

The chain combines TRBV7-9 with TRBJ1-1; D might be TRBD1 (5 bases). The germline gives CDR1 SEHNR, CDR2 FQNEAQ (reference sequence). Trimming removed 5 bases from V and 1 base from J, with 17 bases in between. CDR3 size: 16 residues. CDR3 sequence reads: CASSPPTVGQNTEAFF. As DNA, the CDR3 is TGTGCCAGCAGCCCCCCTACGGTGGGGCAGAACACTGAAGCTTTCTTT.

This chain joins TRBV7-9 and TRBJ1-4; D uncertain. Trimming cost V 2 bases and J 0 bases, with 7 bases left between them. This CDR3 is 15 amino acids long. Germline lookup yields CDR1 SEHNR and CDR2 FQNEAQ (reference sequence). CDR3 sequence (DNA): TGTGCCAGCAGCTTATCCTCCGCAACTAATGAAAAACTGTTTTTT. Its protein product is CASSLSSATNEKLFF.

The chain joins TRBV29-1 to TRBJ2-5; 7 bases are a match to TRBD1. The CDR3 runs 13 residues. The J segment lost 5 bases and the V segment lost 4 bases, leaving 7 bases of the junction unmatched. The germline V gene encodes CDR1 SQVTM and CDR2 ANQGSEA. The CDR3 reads CSVVLGGLETQYF. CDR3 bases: TGCAGCGTTGTCTTAGGGGGCCTGGAGACCCAGTACTTC.

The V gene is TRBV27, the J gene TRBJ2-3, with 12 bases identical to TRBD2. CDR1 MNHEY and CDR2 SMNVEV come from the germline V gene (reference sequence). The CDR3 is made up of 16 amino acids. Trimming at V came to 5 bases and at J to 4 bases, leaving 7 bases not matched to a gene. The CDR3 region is CASSTPTSGSADTQYF. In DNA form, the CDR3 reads TGTGCCAGCAGTACTCCGACTAGCGGGAGTGCAGATACGCAGTATTTT.

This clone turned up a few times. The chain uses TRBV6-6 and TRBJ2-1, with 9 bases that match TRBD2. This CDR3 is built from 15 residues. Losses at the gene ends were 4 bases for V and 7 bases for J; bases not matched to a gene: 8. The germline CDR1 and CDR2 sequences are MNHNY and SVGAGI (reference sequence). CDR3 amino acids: CASSSGTSIPNEQFF. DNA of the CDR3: TGTGCCAGCAGTTCTGGGACTAGCATTCCGAATGAGCAGTTCTTC.

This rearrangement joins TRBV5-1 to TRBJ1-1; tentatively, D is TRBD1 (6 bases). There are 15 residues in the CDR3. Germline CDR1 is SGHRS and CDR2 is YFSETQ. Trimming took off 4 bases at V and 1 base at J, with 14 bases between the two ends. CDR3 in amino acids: CASSPKRTENTEAFF. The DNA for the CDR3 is TGCGCCAGCAGCCCTAAGCGGACAGAGAACACTGAAGCTTTCTTT.

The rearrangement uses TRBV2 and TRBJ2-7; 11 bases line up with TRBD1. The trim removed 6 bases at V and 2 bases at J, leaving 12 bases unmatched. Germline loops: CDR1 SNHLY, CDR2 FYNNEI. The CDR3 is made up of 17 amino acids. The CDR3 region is CASRLSPGTGGTYEQYF. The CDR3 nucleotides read TGTGCCAGCAGACTTTCTCCCGGGACAGGGGGTACCTACGAGCAGTACTTC.